This TCR beta chain was identified during a study of blood T cell repertoires in COVID-19 (dated by TCRdb to about 2020). About the study as a whole: The collaborator samples originated in the United States, Italy and Spain and spanned the acute and convalescent phases of COVID-19. The prospective study material was composed of cDNA or gDNA derived from T cells, B-cell-depleted T cells, or PBMCs. The dataset comprised deeply sampled blood TCRbeta repertoires from subjects exposed to, actively infected with, or recovered from COVID-19. A freely available public database, intended as a resource for researchers studying the immune response to SARS-CoV-2, is where the repertoires were released. Samples were obtained from the ongoing ImmuneRACE study (first 160 participants) and from over a thousand subjects provided by 6 global collaborators. A de-identified subject ID, COVID-19 status, age in years and sex were almost always included in the sample metadata. HLA class I and class II types, where available, came from metadata supplied by the sample provider rather than from assay-based typing.

A word on this clone: The antigen it binds to is not known. Per-base quality was not reported, and no clone a single base away is much larger than it.

From the cysteine through the phenylalanine, the CDR3 covers 19 amino acids. Kept here is only the CDR3 DNA, which spans 57 bases and is read in frame from base 1. Trimming removed 1 base from V and 6 bases from J; the gene matches leave 12 bases unexplained. Reading the germline V gene gives CDR1 LGHNA and CDR2 YSLEER. TCRbeta CDR3 regions were amplified from genomic DNA using the immunoSEQ Assay, a bias-controlled multiplex PCR. The source study handled its data this way. The number of nucleated cells in each sample was estimated from the amplification of reference gene primers within the assay. Sequence reads were collapsed and filtered to measure the absolute abundance of every unique TCRbeta CDR3 rearrangement. For each sample, productive Simpson clonality was calculated as the square root of Simpson's diversity index over productive rearrangements. TCRdb limited this immuneACCESS table to in-frame rearrangements with V and J called. A share of clones is missing; checked studies link under half to unresolved V genes, and the rest is unexplained. Clone size and the V and J calls come from that table; the DNA yielded D and trimming. The sample table holds over 150,000 clones, of which around 82% were seen once. In total, the top ten clones hold roughly 19% of the sample.

A second Seattle source provided samples from volunteer blood donors who had recovered from COVID-19. Collaborating institutions collected whole blood in K2EDTA tubes following their own protocols. For TCRbeta analysis, collaborator samples were shipped as frozen whole blood, as isolated PBMCs, or as DNA extracted from either sample type. Study-level results and caveats: The quantity of clinical and demographic metadata differed by source and by participant and was supplied without curation.

The receptor chain draws on TRBV4-3 and TRBJ2-3, with 14 bases aligning to TRBD2. The clonotype was recovered from a woman in her seventies who had recovered from COVID-19. Specimen: peripheral blood. The CDR3 amino acid sequence is: CASSQAPQTSGRAWDTQYF. The DNA sequence follows: TGCGCCAGCAGCCAAGCGCCTCAGACTAGCGGGAGGGCCTGGGATACGCAGTATTTT.